This is a list of T cell receptor beta chains from one sample in a study of T-cell reconstitution after alpha-beta-depleted transplantation in children. TCRdb re-called the PCR reads with MiXCR, one entry per CDR3 protein. The sample lists 450,000 to 600,000 distinct CDR3 sequences, 30% to 35% occurring once. The source was PBMCs from the stem cell graft donor, collected from the stem cell graft. The receptors were sampled from a human donor who donated a stem cell graft to a child with aplastic anemia. Both conserved end residues are part of each CDR3. Each record gives: V gene, clone size, D gene, J gene, CDR3 DNA, CDR3 protein. A D gene is named only where the DNA matches it firmly. Clone size is stated in some rows and not others, as once, few, many or a class when expanded.

TRBV20-1	-	TRBD2	TRBJ2-3	TGCAGGGCTAGAGGTCTCCGGGGAGGGATAGCGGGAGCGGATACGCAGTATTTT	CRARGLRGGIAGADTQYF
TRBV4-1	-	-	TRBJ2-1	TGCGCCAGCAGCCAAGATCGGGAGCCCTACAATGAGCAGTTCTTC	CASSQDREPYNEQFF
TRBV9	-	TRBD2	TRBJ2-1	TGTGCCAGCAACCAAGATGTACGAGCGGGAGGAAGCTCCTACAATGTGCAGTTCTTC	CASNQDVRAGGSSYNVQFF
TRBV7-7	-	TRBD1	TRBJ2-3	TGTGCCAGCAGCTTTGGCAGGGGGCCGTTAGTCACGCAGTATTTT	CASSFGRGPLVTQYF
TRBV24-1	-	-	TRBJ1-5	TGTGCCACCAGTGATTTGAGCGCCAATCAGCCCCAGCATTTT	CATSDLSANQPQHF
TRBV5-1	once	-	TRBJ2-1	TGCGCCAGCAGACGGTCAACAAGTCATGAGCAGTTCTTC	CASRRSTSHEQFF
TRBV5-1	-	-	TRBJ2-1	TGCGCCAGCGTAGAGGAAGGATACAATGAGCAGTTCTTC	CASVEEGYNEQFF
TRBV7-6	few	-	TRBJ2-3	TGTGCCAGCAGCCCCCGCTCCTCCCCCACAGATACGCAGTATTTT	CASSPRSSPTDTQYF
TRBV20-1	-	-	TRBJ1-4	TGCAGTGCTAGCCGTAATTCAGGCCGAGGGGAAAAACTGTTTTTT	CSASRNSGRGEKLFF
TRBV6-1	-	-	TRBJ1-5	TGTGCCAGCAGTCCCCTGGGATCATACAGCAATCAGCCCCAGCATTTT	CASSPLGSYSNQPQHF
TRBV27	-	TRBD2	TRBJ2-1	TGTGCCAGCAGGGATCTAGCGGGAGCAAACTACAATGAGCAGTTCTTC	CASRDLAGANYNEQFF
TRBV9	-	-	TRBJ2-1	TGTGCCAGCAGCGTAGGAGGAGGGAGACTAGGGAGTCAGGGCCACTACAATGAGCAGTTCTTC	CASSVGGGRLGSQGHYNEQFF
TRBV5-1	-	-	TRBJ1-1	TGCGCCAGCAGCGTTAATCAGGGTGAGAACACTGAAGCTTTCTTT	CASSVNQGENTEAFF
TRBV29-1	-	-	TRBJ2-1	TGCACCCGAACCCCAACAGGTTACAATGAGCAGTTCTTC	CTRTPTGYNEQFF
TRBV5-1	-	-	TRBJ2-3	TGCGCCAGCAGCTTAGATACTAATACGCAGTATTTT	CASSLDTNTQYF
TRBV5-1	few	-	TRBJ2-1	TGCGCCAGCAGCTTGGCAGGGAAAGAGCAGTTCTTC	CASSLAGKEQFF
TRBV12-3/TRBV12-4	few	-	TRBJ2-7	TGTGCCAGCAGTTTCAGGCGGGCAGAGCAGTACTTC	CASSFRRAEQYF
TRBV9	few	TRBD1	TRBJ1-2	TGTGCCAGCAGCGTAGGACAGGGGATTTCCTCCTATGGCTACACCTTC	CASSVGQGISSYGYTF
TRBV20-1	-	-	TRBJ2-1	TGCAGTGCTAGACCCCTTCTAGGCGAACGGATCAATGAGCAGTTCTTC	CSARPLLGERINEQFF
TRBV28	-	-	TRBJ2-7	TGTGCCAGGGGGCACGAGCAGTACTTC	CARGHEQYF
TRBV20-1	-	TRBD1	TRBJ1-5	TGCAGTGCTACTGACAGGGTTTGGGGCAATCAGCCCCAGCATTTT	CSATDRVWGNQPQHF
TRBV7-2	-	-	TRBJ2-6	TGTGCCAGCAGCCCGGACCGAAGCTCTGGGGCCAACGTCCTGACTTTC	CASSPDRSSGANVLTF
TRBV4-3	-	-	TRBJ2-3	TGCGCCAGCAGCCAAGCTGAGGGTTGGACAGATACGCAGTATTTT	CASSQAEGWTDTQYF
TRBV5-1	-	TRBD1	TRBJ2-2	TGCGCCAGCAGCTGGGACAGGGTCTACGAGGAGCTGTTTTTT	CASSWDRVYEELFF
TRBV7-6	-	TRBD1	TRBJ2-5	TGTGCCAGCAGCCCAGGACAGGGGTTAAGAGAGACCCAGTACTTC	CASSPGQGLRETQYF
TRBV20-1	once	-	TRBJ1-1	TGCAGTGCTAGAGGTCTGGGCGGGTACACTGAAGCTTTCTTT	CSARGLGGYTEAFF
TRBV28	-	-	TRBJ2-3	TGTGCCAGCAGTGCCCCAAGAGGAGTCACAGATACGCAGTATTTT	CASSAPRGVTDTQYF
TRBV5-5	few	-	TRBJ1-5	TGTGCCAGCAGCTTGGAAACGGGACATAGCAATCAGCCCCAGCATTTT	CASSLETGHSNQPQHF
TRBV27	few	-	TRBJ2-3	TGTGCCAGCGTAGCCACAGATACGCAGTATTTT	CASVATDTQYF
TRBV5-4	-	-	TRBJ2-1	TGTGCCAGCAGCTGGGACTTCTCTGAGGAGCAGTTCTTC	CASSWDFSEEQFF
TRBV25-1	once	-	TRBJ2-2	TGTGCCAGCAGTGACAGCTACACCGGGGAGCTGTTTTTT	CASSDSYTGELFF